The clone carrying this T cell receptor beta chain was picked up a small number of times. Its specificity is not known. The data stem from a study of T cell repertoires in aging, cancer and after chemotherapy. Background on the study: Healthy donor repertoires were recorded over several months to years and showed clear clonal overlap.

The template was genomic DNA from peripheral blood, not RNA. The V gene end was trimmed by 4 bases and the J gene end by 1 base; junction bases not matched to a gene: 14. The CDR3 has 18 amino acids. The germline gives CDR1 KGHSH, CDR2 LQKENI. TRB rearrangements spanning V, D and J were amplified using mixed TRB-A/B primers. TCRdb re-called the multiplex PCR reads through MiXCR, storing one row per CDR3 protein. The sample has 9,000 to 13,000 distinct CDR3 sequences; about 25% are singletons. Study outcomes and limitations: In cancer patients, declining TCR diversity with age involved lost richness and lost evenness. Compared with age-matched healthy donors, untreated hematological or solid cancer patients showed higher blood TCR clonality. These repertoire data do not allow conclusions about immunological memory after chemotherapy.

The clonotype was recovered from a human donor in good health. This chain joins TRBV18 and TRBJ2-7; TRBD1 aligns across 9 bases. The specimen was blood. In DNA form, the CDR3 reads TGTGCCAGCTCACTAACCCGACTCCCCGGGACAGGGTCCTACGAGCAGTACTTC. Translation gives CASSLTRLPGTGSYEQYF.